This T cell receptor beta chain was identified during a study of shared clonotypes between healthy human individuals. Clones were read by immunoSEQ multiplex PCR, and TCRdb kept only the in-frame ones, dropping some. Among approximately 95,000 clones listed, around two thirds were seen once. A single count supports this clone. Germline V gene sequence: CDR1 SGHVS, CDR2 FNYEAQ. J gave up 4 bases and V 6 bases, and 9 bases lay outside the gene matches. This CDR3 is 15 amino acids long. The chain has TRBV7-6 and TRBJ2-5; 9 nucleotides line up with TRBD1. The clonotype was recovered from a man under 40 in good health. The sequenced material came from memory CD8+ T cells sorted from blood. Subset described: CD45RO+ cells pooled with CCR7-negative TemRA cells. The CDR3 is CASSLYHRGRETQYF. CDR3 coding DNA: TGTGCCAGCAGTCTCTACCACAGGGGGCGAGAGACCCAGTACTTC.